This T cell receptor (beta chain) is from a study of shared clonotypes between healthy human individuals. The wider study: Researchers drew samples from two women and a few men aged 18 to 49.

Investigators spread the genomic DNA of each subset evenly over several immunoSEQ plates. Original methodology: Junction-only sequences produced by ImmunoSEQ had no quality scores, so filtering differed. Assay: immunoSEQ multiplex PCR; the TCRdb copy retains only in-frame clones and omits some. From that table come the V and J calls and clone size; the DNA was used to work out D and trimming. The sample yields around 1,900,000 clones, 90% to 95% seen once. Naive-designated CD8 cells lacked CD45RO, were positively enriched for CCR7, and omitted terminally differentiated effector memory CD45RA+ cells. Everyone who donated was a Caucasian adult who lived in Nashville, Tennessee. This receptor was obtained from a man between 18 and 29 years old in good health. Some clones in this sample may be carry-over from other donors' samples. The specimen was naive CD8+ T cells from PBMCs.

For the CDR3, the DNA is TGCGCCAGCAGCCAAGATGGGCAGGGCCATGGAGATACGCAGTATTTT. It codes for CASSQDGQGHGDTQYF. V usage is TRBV4-3 and J usage is TRBJ2-3; TRBD1 is a possible D gene (5 bases). Per germline, CDR1 LGHNA and CDR2 YSLEER. This CDR3 comprises 16 residues. Trimming pared 0 bases from V and 5 bases from J, leaving 15 bases between.